Only a few counts were recorded for the clone carrying this T cell receptor beta chain. The target antigen is unknown. The same CDR3 can be traced to other DNA sequences in this sample. On cycle 4 day 1 and cycle 7 day 1, as well as at baseline, blood was sampled. The sample belongs to a study of OX40 agonist ivuxolimab in advanced cancers. Findings and caveats of the study: At 0.1 to 3.0 mg/kg and by week 6, CD4+ and CD8+ T cells in the blood had expanded clonally.

TCRdb's copy holds only in-frame clones and misses some; the assay was immunoSEQ multiplex PCR. This table holds tens of thousands of clones, roughly 80% found once. Germline CDR1 SGDLS, CDR2 YYNGEE. The V end was cut by 0 bases, the J end by 9 bases, with 7 bases between. CDR3 length: 12 amino acids. The starting material was CD4+ or CD8+ T cells sorted from blood, obtained in a trial of the OX40 agonist ivuxolimab. The sequence was obtained from an adult with an advanced solid tumor such as melanoma, head and neck, liver or kidney cancer. The J gene is TRBJ2-1, the V gene TRBV9, with D possibly matching TRBD1 (6 bases). CDR3 sequence reads: CASSVGGGEQFF. In DNA, the CDR3 is TGTGCCAGCAGCGTAGGAGGGGGTGAGCAGTTCTTC.